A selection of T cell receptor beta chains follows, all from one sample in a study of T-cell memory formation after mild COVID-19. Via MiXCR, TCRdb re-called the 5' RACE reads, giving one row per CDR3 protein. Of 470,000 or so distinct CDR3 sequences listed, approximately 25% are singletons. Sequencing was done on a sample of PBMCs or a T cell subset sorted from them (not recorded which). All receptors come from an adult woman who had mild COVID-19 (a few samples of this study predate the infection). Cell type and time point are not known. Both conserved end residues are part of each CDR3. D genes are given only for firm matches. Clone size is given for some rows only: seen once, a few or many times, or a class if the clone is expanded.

CDR3 protein: CASSHTGIRGEAFF; CDR3 DNA: TGTGCCAGCAGCCACACAGGGATTCGCGGGGAAGCTTTCTTT; V gene: TRBV5-4; clone size: .; D gene: .; J gene: TRBJ1-1
CDR3 protein: CASSLARSGRTTIYF; CDR3 DNA: TGTGCCAGCAGCTTAGCAAGGTCGGGCCGGACTACCATATATTTT; V gene: TRBV7-2; clone size: .; D gene: .; J gene: TRBJ1-3
CDR3 protein: CASRTGTRGAQYF; CDR3 DNA: TGTGCCAGCAGAACCGGGACAAGGGGGGCCCAGTACTTC; V gene: TRBV12-3/TRBV12-4; clone size: .; D gene: .; J gene: TRBJ2-5
CDR3 protein: CASSRATSGSTDTQYF; CDR3 DNA: TGTGCCAGCAGCCGCGCGACTAGCGGTAGCACAGATACGCAGTATTTT; V gene: TRBV4-2; clone size: few; D gene: TRBD2; J gene: TRBJ2-3
CDR3 protein: CATAGLDDYNEQFF; CDR3 DNA: TGTGCCACCGCTGGCCTAGATGACTACAATGAGCAGTTCTTC; V gene: TRBV30; clone size: .; D gene: .; J gene: TRBJ2-1
CDR3 protein: CASSLEGMGGTDTQYF; CDR3 DNA: TGCGCCAGCAGCTTGGAAGGGATGGGGGGCACAGATACGCAGTATTTT; V gene: TRBV5-1; clone size: few; D gene: .; J gene: TRBJ2-3
CDR3 protein: CASSVGGGRLDIQYF; CDR3 DNA: TGTGCCAGCAGCGTAGGGGGGGGACGACTAGACATTCAGTACTTC; V gene: TRBV9; clone size: .; D gene: TRBD2; J gene: TRBJ2-4
CDR3 protein: CATKGPLYMAAQGNEQFF; CDR3 DNA: TGTGCCACGAAGGGACCCCTATACATGGCGGCCCAGGGGAATGAGCAGTTCTTC; V gene: TRBV13; clone size: .; D gene: .; J gene: TRBJ2-1
CDR3 protein: CASSLGGYTF; CDR3 DNA: TGTGCCAGCAGTCTGGGGGGCTACACCTTC; V gene: TRBV12-3/TRBV12-4; clone size: few; D gene: .; J gene: TRBJ1-2
CDR3 protein: CASSRLEGNTEAFF; CDR3 DNA: TGCGCCAGCAGCCGCCTCGAGGGGAACACTGAAGCTTTCTTT; V gene: TRBV4-1; clone size: .; D gene: .; J gene: TRBJ1-1
CDR3 protein: CATSDPSGTANYGCTF; CDR3 DNA: TGTGCCACCAGTGACCCCTCCGGGACGGCTAACTATGGCTGCACCTTC; V gene: TRBV24-1; clone size: .; D gene: .; J gene: TRBJ1-2
CDR3 protein: CATSPSAGNGANTQYF; CDR3 DNA: TGTGCCACCAGCCCTTCCGCAGGGAACGGGGCGAATACGCAGTATTTT; V gene: TRBV24-1; clone size: .; D gene: .; J gene: TRBJ2-3
CDR3 protein: CSARAGTPTDTQYF; CDR3 DNA: TGCAGTGCAAGGGCCGGGACTCCCACAGATACGCAGTATTTT; V gene: TRBV20-1; clone size: few; D gene: .; J gene: TRBJ2-3
CDR3 protein: CASSLAAEAFF; CDR3 DNA: TGTGCCAGCAGTTTAGCGGCCGAAGCTTTCTTT; V gene: TRBV12-3/TRBV12-4; clone size: .; D gene: .; J gene: TRBJ1-1
CDR3 protein: CASSRTGTLSDTQYF; CDR3 DNA: TGTGCCAGCAGCCGGACCGGAACGTTATCAGATACGCAGTATTTT; V gene: TRBV12-3/TRBV12-4; clone size: few; D gene: .; J gene: TRBJ2-3
CDR3 protein: CASSLARDLRGEKLFF; CDR3 DNA: TGTGCCAGCAGCTTAGCTCGCGACCTCAGGGGGGAAAAACTGTTTTTT; V gene: TRBV7-2; clone size: .; D gene: TRBD1; J gene: TRBJ1-4
CDR3 protein: CASRRAYAGRGEKLFF; CDR3 DNA: TGCGCCAGCAGGAGGGCTTATGCAGGGAGAGGTGAAAAACTGTTTTTT; V gene: TRBV5-1; clone size: .; D gene: .; J gene: TRBJ1-4
CDR3 protein: CASKRNMNTEAFF; CDR3 DNA: TGTGCCAGCAAGAGAAACATGAACACTGAAGCTTTCTTT; V gene: TRBV27; clone size: .; D gene: .; J gene: TRBJ1-1
CDR3 protein: CAARGQNQETQYF; CDR3 DNA: TGTGCCGCACGAGGACAGAATCAAGAGACCCAGTACTTC; V gene: TRBV6-6; clone size: .; D gene: .; J gene: TRBJ2-5
CDR3 protein: CASSSVQGATYGYTF; CDR3 DNA: TGTGCCAGCAGCTCCGTGCAGGGGGCCACCTATGGCTACACCTTC; V gene: TRBV3-1; clone size: .; D gene: TRBD1; J gene: TRBJ1-2
CDR3 protein: CASSERDLSSREQFF; CDR3 DNA: TGTGCCAGCAGCGAGCGGGACCTCTCCTCCCGAGAGCAGTTCTTC; V gene: TRBV7-2; clone size: .; D gene: TRBD2; J gene: TRBJ2-1
CDR3 protein: CAWSQADTQYF; CDR3 DNA: TGTGCCTGGTCCCAGGCGGATACGCAGTATTTT; V gene: TRBV30; clone size: .; D gene: .; J gene: TRBJ2-3
CDR3 protein: CAISEAGAPETQYF; CDR3 DNA: TGTGCCATCAGTGAGGCGGGAGCACCCGAGACCCAGTACTTC; V gene: TRBV10-3; clone size: once; D gene: TRBD2; J gene: TRBJ2-5
CDR3 protein: CASSLRMFNYGYTF; CDR3 DNA: TGTGCCAGCAGCTTGCGTATGTTTAACTATGGCTACACCTTC; V gene: TRBV5-5; clone size: .; D gene: .; J gene: TRBJ1-2
CDR3 protein: CASSLGDRGGNTIYF; CDR3 DNA: TGCGCCAGCAGCTTGGGCGACAGGGGTGGAAACACCATATATTTT; V gene: TRBV5-1; clone size: .; D gene: TRBD1; J gene: TRBJ1-3
CDR3 protein: CSAQSGGADTQYF; CDR3 DNA: TGCAGCGCCCAGAGCGGGGGGGCGGATACGCAGTATTTT; V gene: TRBV29-1; clone size: .; D gene: TRBD2; J gene: TRBJ2-3
CDR3 protein: CASSKHYGPSEQFF; CDR3 DNA: TGTGCCAGTAGTAAGCATTACGGTCCTAGTGAGCAGTTCTTC; V gene: TRBV19; clone size: few; D gene: .; J gene: TRBJ2-1
CDR3 protein: CASSYPGLAGHYYEQYF; CDR3 DNA: TGTGCCAGCAGTTACCCCGGACTAGCGGGACACTACTACGAGCAGTACTTC; V gene: TRBV6-5; clone size: .; D gene: TRBD2; J gene: TRBJ2-7
CDR3 protein: CASSSDHEQFF; CDR3 DNA: TGTGCCAGCAGTTCGGACCATGAGCAGTTCTTC; V gene: TRBV12-3/TRBV12-4; clone size: .; D gene: .; J gene: TRBJ2-1
CDR3 protein: CSALPPGGGETQYF; CDR3 DNA: TGCAGTGCTCTTCCCCCCGGGGGAGGTGAGACCCAGTACTTC; V gene: TRBV20-1; clone size: few; D gene: .; J gene: TRBJ2-5
CDR3 protein: CSAPDSRGRGTQYF; CDR3 DNA: TGCAGTGCCCCGGACTCCCGGGGGCGGGGTACGCAGTATTTT; V gene: TRBV20-1; clone size: few; D gene: .; J gene: TRBJ2-3
CDR3 protein: CASSYRAAPYEQYF; CDR3 DNA: TGTGCCAGCAGTTATAGGGCCGCCCCCTACGAGCAGTACTTC; V gene: TRBV6-5; clone size: .; D gene: .; J gene: TRBJ2-7
CDR3 protein: CASSLGGQSLVGYTF; CDR3 DNA: TGCGCCAGCAGCTTGGGTGGACAGAGCCTTGTTGGCTACACCTTC; V gene: TRBV5-1; clone size: .; D gene: .; J gene: TRBJ1-2
CDR3 protein: CASSTPPGLAGTSTDTQYF; CDR3 DNA: TGCGCCAGCAGCACCCCCCCGGGACTAGCGGGGACTAGCACAGATACGCAGTATTTT; V gene: TRBV5-1; clone size: few; D gene: TRBD2; J gene: TRBJ2-3
CDR3 protein: CASSLGQPGNYGYTF; CDR3 DNA: TGCGCCAGCAGCCTGGGACAACCCGGGAACTATGGCTACACCTTC; V gene: TRBV5-1; clone size: .; D gene: .; J gene: TRBJ1-2
CDR3 protein: CASSKDRGNLADEQYF; CDR3 DNA: TGTGCCAGCAGTAAGGACAGGGGCAATTTGGCGGACGAGCAGTACTTC; V gene: TRBV12-3/TRBV12-4; clone size: .; D gene: TRBD1; J gene: TRBJ2-7
CDR3 protein: CASSSPRGIRTTTDTQYF; CDR3 DNA: TGTGCCAGCAGCTCGCCGCGGGGGATCCGTACCACCACAGATACGCAGTATTTT; V gene: TRBV7-9; clone size: .; D gene: TRBD2; J gene: TRBJ2-3
CDR3 protein: CASGTGELFF; CDR3 DNA: TGTGCCAGCGGCACCGGGGAGCTGTTTTTT; V gene: TRBV7-6; clone size: .; D gene: .; J gene: TRBJ2-2
CDR3 protein: CASSYRSGQGYTF; CDR3 DNA: TGTGCCAGCAGCTACAGGTCGGGACAGGGCTACACCTTC; V gene: TRBV7-2; clone size: few; D gene: TRBD1; J gene: TRBJ1-2
CDR3 protein: CSAMPLAGELYEQYF; CDR3 DNA: TGCAGTGCTATGCCACTAGCGGGGGAACTATACGAGCAGTACTTC; V gene: TRBV20-1; clone size: .; D gene: TRBD2; J gene: TRBJ2-7
CDR3 protein: CASSHHSSGRYNEQFF; CDR3 DNA: TGTGCCAGCAGTCACCACTCTAGCGGCCGGTACAATGAGCAGTTCTTC; V gene: TRBV6-6; clone size: .; D gene: TRBD2; J gene: TRBJ2-1
CDR3 protein: CASSGDRGFGNNIYF; CDR3 DNA: TGTGCCAGCAGCGGGGACAGGGGATTTGGAAACAACATATATTTT; V gene: TRBV6-5; clone size: .; D gene: TRBD1; J gene: TRBJ1-3
CDR3 protein: CASKEAGVTYEQYF; CDR3 DNA: TGTGCCAGCAAGGAGGCGGGAGTCACCTACGAGCAGTACTTC; V gene: TRBV12-3/TRBV12-4; clone size: .; D gene: TRBD2; J gene: TRBJ2-7
CDR3 protein: CASSIRPGGELFF; CDR3 DNA: TGTGCCAGTAGTATCCGGCCGGGCGGGGAGCTGTTTTTT; V gene: TRBV19; clone size: .; D gene: .; J gene: TRBJ2-2
CDR3 protein: CATSRVIARQETQYF; CDR3 DNA: TGTGCCACCAGCAGAGTAATAGCCCGCCAAGAGACCCAGTACTTC; V gene: TRBV15; clone size: .; D gene: .; J gene: TRBJ2-5
CDR3 protein: CASSPGALAKNIQYF; CDR3 DNA: TGTGCCAGCAGCCCGGGGGCCCTAGCCAAAAACATTCAGTACTTC; V gene: TRBV7-9; clone size: few; D gene: .; J gene: TRBJ2-4
CDR3 protein: CASKLGQTYTEAFF; CDR3 DNA: TGTGCCAGCAAACTCGGACAGACCTACACTGAAGCTTTCTTT; V gene: TRBV12-3/TRBV12-4; clone size: .; D gene: .; J gene: TRBJ1-1
CDR3 protein: CASSSGVPGTDTQYF; CDR3 DNA: TGTGCCAGCAGTTCAGGGGTCCCTGGCACAGATACGCAGTATTTT; V gene: TRBV12-3/TRBV12-4; clone size: many; D gene: .; J gene: TRBJ2-3